The 14 T cell receptor beta chains in this list originate from one sample, sequenced in a study of graft-versus-host responses after intestinal transplantation. The antigens of these receptors remain unknown. The method was immunoSEQ multiplex PCR; TCRdb's version includes in-frame clones alone and lacks a portion of them. This repertoire shows fewer than 85,000 clones, 89% found once; its top ten account for about 2.7%. The sample in question was unstimulated CD8+ T cells sorted from spleen or lymph node cells, obtained before intestinal transplant. Source of these receptors: a human donor who received an intestinal transplant.

This clone was seen only a few times. The chain has TRBV6-5 and TRBJ2-2, with a tentative D call TRBD1 (5 bases). Between the trimmed V and J ends, which lost 0 bases and 4 bases, there was a span of 9 bases. Germline CDR1 MNHEY, CDR2 SVGAGI. The CDR3 length is 15 residues. The CDR3 reads CASSYSTGPTGELFF. CDR3 in DNA: TGTGCCAGCAGTTACTCAACAGGACCCACCGGGGAGCTGTTTTTT.

This sequence joins TRBV6-1 and TRBJ1-2, with 7 bases matching TRBD1. In germline, CDR1 is MNHNS, CDR2 SASEGT. CDR3 length: 15 amino acids. V lost 7 bases and J lost 5; bases outside the gene matches: 13. CDR3 DNA: TGTGCCAGCATACAAATCGGGACAGTAGTATATGGCTACACCTTC. This encodes CASIQIGTVVYGYTF.

This clone was recorded once. The chain employs TRBV27 and TRBJ2-2; D remains ambiguous. Trimming took off 5 bases at V and 7 bases at J, with 8 bases between the two ends. This CDR3 has 12 residues. Looked up from germline, CDR1 is MNHEY and CDR2 is SMNVEV (reference sequence). Written as DNA, the CDR3 is TGTGCCAGCAGTCTCCTAGGCGGGGAGCTGTTTTTT. Amino acids: CASSLLGGELFF.

The rearrangement joins TRBV2 to TRBJ2-1, with unresolved D. The CDR3 has 16 residues. Germline loops: CDR1 SNHLY, CDR2 FYNNEI. Between the trimmed V and J ends, which lost 2 bases and 1 base, there was a span of 12 bases. The CDR3 reads CASSERGTVSYNEQFF. In DNA form, the CDR3 reads TGTGCCAGCAGTGAAAGAGGCACGGTATCCTACAATGAGCAGTTCTTC. Supplemented by reference TRBV2 and TRBJ2-1, the full variable domain reads EPEVTQTPSHQVTQMGQEVILRCVPISNHLYFYWYRQILGQKVEFLVSFYNNEISEKSEIFDDQFSVERPDGSNFTLKIRSTKLEDSAMYFCASSERGTVSYNEQFFGPGTRLTVL.

This clone was detected once. As DNA, the CDR3 is TGTGCCAGCAGTTTATCGATTGCGCGGGAGGGCCCAGGGGAGCAGTACTTC. Translated, it gives CASSLSIAREGPGEQYF. The J gene is TRBJ2-7, the V gene TRBV27; 9 bases line up with TRBD2. The germline gives CDR1 MNHEY, CDR2 SMNVEV (reference sequence). The CDR3 loop spans 17 amino acids. Trimming took 0 bases from V and 7 from J; bases not matched to a gene: 13.

The chain carries TRBV10-2 and TRBJ2-7; 8 nucleotides line up with TRBD1. The length of the CDR3 is 12 residues. Germline V CDR1 and CDR2: WSHSY, SAAADI. With 6 bases clipped from V and 4 bases from J, the junction kept 2 bases outside the gene matches. The DNA of the CDR3 is TGCGCCAGCAGCAGGGACAGGTACGAGCAGTACTTC. It codes for CASSRDRYEQYF.

The chain links TRBV27 to TRBJ1-1; possibly TRBD1 for D (5 bases). CDR1 and CDR2 from the germline V gene are MNHEY and SMNVEV (reference sequence). Deletions cut 3 bases from V and 1 base from J, with 6 bases between. The CDR3 sequence is 13 residues long. CDR3 protein: CASSLGGNTEAFF. In nucleotides, the CDR3 is TGTGCCAGCAGTTTGGGGGGGAACACTGAAGCTTTCTTT.

This chain connects TRBV29-1 to TRBJ2-1, with 7 bases identical to TRBD1. Germline lookup yields CDR1 SQVTM and CDR2 ANQGSEA. The CDR3 has 15 residues. Unmatched junction bases numbered 12, after V lost 3 bases and J lost 7 bases. The CDR3 nucleotides read TGCAGCGTTGATATGACGGGACAGTACATGAATGAGCAGTTCTTC. This translates into CSVDMTGQYMNEQFF.

This clone was counted a single time. The gene calls are TRBV6-5 and TRBJ2-7, with TRBD2 matching 8 bases. Germline loops: CDR1 MNHEY, CDR2 SVGAGI. This CDR3 comprises 13 residues. Losses at the gene ends were 8 bases for V and 1 base for J; bases not matched to a gene: 4. The CDR3 DNA reads TGTGCCAGCCGTCCGGGGGGGTCCTACGAGCAGTACTTC. Translation gives CASRPGGSYEQYF.

The rearrangement links TRBV27 to TRBJ2-1, with D tentatively TRBD2 (6 bases). Germline assignment: CDR1 MNHEY and CDR2 SMNVEV (reference sequence). V lost 2 bases, J lost 9 bases, and 14 bases lay in between. This CDR3 contains 14 residues. In DNA, the CDR3 is TGTGCCAGCAGTTTAGGCGGGGAGTCGGGTGAGCAGTTCTTC. It translates to CASSLGGESGEQFF.

The chain carries TRBV5-1 and TRBJ2-1; the match to TRBD2 covers 7 bases. J lost 2 bases, V lost 4 bases, and 9 bases had no gene match. Per the germline V gene, CDR1 is SGHRS and CDR2 is YFSETQ. This CDR3 comprises 16 residues. The CDR3 sequence is CASSSTRLAAYNEQFF. In DNA form, the CDR3 reads TGCGCCAGCAGCAGCACGAGGCTAGCGGCCTACAATGAGCAGTTCTTC. Based on the CDR3 plus reference TRBV5-1 and TRBJ2-1, the full variable domain is KAGVTQTPRYLIKTRGQQVTLSCSPISGHRSVSWYQQTPGQGLQFLFEYFSETQRNKGNFPGRFSGRQFSNSRSEMNVSTLELGDSALYLCASSSTRLAAYNEQFFGPGTRLTVL.

CDR3 nucleotides: TGCGCCAGCAGCCAAGATAGCGCCGGGACACCGAACACTGAAGCTTTCTTT. Protein sequence: CASSQDSAGTPNTEAFF. This chain connects TRBV4-1 to TRBJ1-1; D might be TRBD1 (6 bases). Trimming took 0 bases from V and 1 from J, leaving 15 bases between them. The CDR3 runs to 17 residues. The V gene's germline CDR1 is MGHRA and CDR2 YSYEKL.

V and J are TRBV10-3 and TRBJ1-1; 10 bases line up with TRBD1. The J segment lost 3 bases and the V segment lost 7 bases, leaving 8 bases of the junction unmatched. Germline CDR1 reads ENHRY; CDR2 reads SYGVKD. The CDR3 runs to 15 residues. The CDR3 DNA reads TGTGCCATCAAGGACAGGGGGGAGGGGGACACTGAAGCTTTCTTT. This gives the protein CAIKDRGEGDTEAFF.

V and J are TRBV7-9 and TRBJ2-7; the D gene is possibly TRBD2 (5 bases). The CDR3 runs to 18 residues. CDR1 and CDR2 from the germline V gene are SEHNR and FQNEAQ (reference sequence). V dropped 1 base and J dropped 3 bases, with 22 bases sitting between them. CDR3: CASSLGPTTSHPIYEQYF. The CDR3 nucleotides are TGTGCCAGCAGCTTAGGCCCCACAACTAGTCACCCTATCTACGAGCAGTACTTC.